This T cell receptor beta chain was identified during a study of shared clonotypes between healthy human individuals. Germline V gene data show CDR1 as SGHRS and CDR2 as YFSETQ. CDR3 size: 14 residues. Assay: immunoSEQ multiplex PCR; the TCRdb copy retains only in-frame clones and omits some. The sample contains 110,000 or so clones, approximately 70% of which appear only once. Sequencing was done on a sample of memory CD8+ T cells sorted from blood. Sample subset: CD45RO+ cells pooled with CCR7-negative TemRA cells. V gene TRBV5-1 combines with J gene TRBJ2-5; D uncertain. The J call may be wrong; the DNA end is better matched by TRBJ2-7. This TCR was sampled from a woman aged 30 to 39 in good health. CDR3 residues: CASSLGAPLDEQYF. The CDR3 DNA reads TGCGCCAGCAGCTTGGGGGCCCCCCTCGACGAGCAGTACTTC.